This T cell receptor beta chain was captured in a study of beta chain features in type 1 diabetes. Regarding this clone: Its antigen is as yet unknown.

Findings of the study overall: Because the template was cDNA, high-expressing cells might be over-represented.

The study reverse transcribed the entire isolated RNA, so it sequenced expressed TCRB transcripts. Produced via immunoSEQ multiplex PCR; TCRdb's table is partial and in-frame only. Of just over 600,000 clones listed, around 15% are singletons. This receptor was taken from a man in his late teens or twenties in good health. The sample taken for sequencing was naive CD4+ T cells from blood.

DNA for the CDR3: TGTGCCAGCAGCCGATGGACAGGGGTCTACGAGCAGTACTTC. This gives the protein CASSRWTGVYEQYF. The chain is built from TRBV13 and TRBJ2-7, with 9 bases fitting TRBD1. The CDR3 length is 14 residues. Germline CDR1 is PRHDT and CDR2 is FYEKMQ (reference sequence). J was trimmed by 3 bases and V by 5 bases; bases with no gene match: 5.